This T cell receptor (beta chain) was identified in a study of shared T cell receptors in the human thymus. The repertoire was sequenced with immunoSEQ multiplex PCR; TCRdb's copy has only in-frame clones and lacks some. The table has over 65,000 clones, roughly 96% seen once. Trimming took off 4 bases at V and 5 bases at J, with 12 bases between the two ends. This CDR3 has 13 amino acids. The V gene's germline CDR1 is SGHNT and CDR2 YENEEA. The specimen was thymocytes. The TCR comes from a human donor. The chain carries TRBV11-3 and TRBJ2-7, with TRBD1 as a possible D gene (6 bases). The CDR3 loop reads CASSSGVLDEQYF. The CDR3 bases are TGTGCCAGCAGCTCAGGGGTTCTTGACGAGCAGTACTTC.